This T cell receptor beta chain emerged from a study of cytomegalovirus exposure and HLA in healthy donors. The PCR made use of 60 Vbeta and 13 Jbeta primers. In the original processing: Some 10 million shared chains were among the approximately 80 million unique TCR beta chains that a later analysis counted. Generated by immunoSEQ multiplex PCR, the TCRdb table keeps only in-frame clones and is missing some. V and J calls and clone size are given by that table; D and trimming were obtained from the DNA. The data contain roughly 150,000 clones, about 83% of them singletons. As concerns this clone: The antigen remains unidentified.

Study results and limitations: It was reported that TCR beta sequences correctly inferred the HLA-A and HLA-B alleles for most subjects. Listed as cytomegalovirus-associated were roughly 180 TCR beta chains. Across donors, sequencing depth was assumed by presence/absence analyses to be roughly uniform.

Trimming took 7 bases from V and 4 from J, leaving 10 bases between them. CDR3 length: 11 amino acids. In germline, CDR1 is SQVTM, CDR2 ANQGSEA. Source material: PBMCs. The J gene is TRBJ1-1, the V gene TRBV29-1, with D possibly TRBD1 on 5 matching bases. This sequence was found in a man aged 35 to 55 in good health and CMV-seropositive. The CDR3 DNA sequence: TGCAGCGGGGGCTCGCGCACTGAAGCTTTCTTT. Its protein product is CSGGSRTEAFF.